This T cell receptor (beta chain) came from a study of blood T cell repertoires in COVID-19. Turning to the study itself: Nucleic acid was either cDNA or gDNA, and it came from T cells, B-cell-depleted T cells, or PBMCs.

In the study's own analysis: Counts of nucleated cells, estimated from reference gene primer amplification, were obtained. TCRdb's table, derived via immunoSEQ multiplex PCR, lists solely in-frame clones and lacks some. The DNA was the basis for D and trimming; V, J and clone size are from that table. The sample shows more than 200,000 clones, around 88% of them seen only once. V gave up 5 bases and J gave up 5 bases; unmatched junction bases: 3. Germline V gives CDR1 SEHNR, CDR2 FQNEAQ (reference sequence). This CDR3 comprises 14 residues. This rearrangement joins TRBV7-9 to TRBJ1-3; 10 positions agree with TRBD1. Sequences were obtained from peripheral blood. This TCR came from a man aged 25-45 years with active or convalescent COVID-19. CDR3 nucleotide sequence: TGTGCCAGCAGCCAAGACAGGGGGCGAAACACCATATATTTT. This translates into CASSQDRGRNTIYF.